This T cell receptor beta chain was captured by sequencing in a study of graft-versus-host responses after intestinal transplantation. For the study at large: Each recipient received anti-thymocyte globulin induction, then tacrolimus and steroids for 3 to 4 years.

V was cut by 5 bases and J by 7 bases, with 18 bases left in between. Germline V lookup: CDR1 MDHEN, CDR2 SYDVKM. CDR3 length: 15 residues. Comments on this clone: What it binds is not known.

Assay used: immunoSEQ multiplex PCR; TCRdb lists only in-frame clones, some missing. The data show 49,000 or so clones, about 93% seen once. Study-level points and caveats: Detection of GvH clones occurred in recipient marrow, and some had their first appearance in ileum or blood.

Sequencing was performed on PBMCs, taken 750 to 800 days after a first intestinal transplant, on the day of a second. This chain uses TRBV28 with TRBJ1-5; tentatively, D is TRBD1 (5 bases). The receptor was derived from a human patient who received an intestinal transplant, so some T cells may come from the graft donor. The CDR3 nucleotides are TGTGCCAGCAGTCCCCGACGGGGGTCATGGCAGCCCCAGCATTTT. It translates to CASSPRRGSWQPQHF.